The subject of this entry is one T cell receptor beta chain. The data are from a study of shared clonotypes between healthy human individuals. Libraries were prepared by immunoSEQ multiplex PCR; TCRdb keeps only in-frame clonotypes and omits some of them. The sample holds under 1,100,000 clones; 75% to 80% are singletons and the top ten take 0.55% to 0.7%. This CDR3 comprises 14 residues. Germline CDR1 is SGHTA and CDR2 is FQGNSA. V was clipped by 5 bases and J by 3 bases; unmatched bases: 5. The V call is TRBV7-2, the J call TRBJ2-7; 9 bases match TRBD1. The sequencing sample was made of memory CD4+ T cells from PBMCs. Sample subset: CD45RA-negative fraction. The receptor comes from a man aged 18 to 30 in good health. Some clones in this sample may be carry-over from other donors' samples. The CDR3 DNA sequence: TGTGCCAGCAGCGTCAGGACAGGGGACTACGAGCAGTACTTC. Encoded protein: CASSVRTGDYEQYF. Complete variable domain (other parts from reference TRBV7-2 and TRBJ2-7): GAGVSQSPSNKVTEKGKDVELRCDPISGHTALYWYRQSLGQGLEFLIYFQGNSAPDKSGLPSDRFSAERTGGSVSTLTIQRTQQEDSAVYLCASSVRTGDYEQYFGPGTRLTVT.